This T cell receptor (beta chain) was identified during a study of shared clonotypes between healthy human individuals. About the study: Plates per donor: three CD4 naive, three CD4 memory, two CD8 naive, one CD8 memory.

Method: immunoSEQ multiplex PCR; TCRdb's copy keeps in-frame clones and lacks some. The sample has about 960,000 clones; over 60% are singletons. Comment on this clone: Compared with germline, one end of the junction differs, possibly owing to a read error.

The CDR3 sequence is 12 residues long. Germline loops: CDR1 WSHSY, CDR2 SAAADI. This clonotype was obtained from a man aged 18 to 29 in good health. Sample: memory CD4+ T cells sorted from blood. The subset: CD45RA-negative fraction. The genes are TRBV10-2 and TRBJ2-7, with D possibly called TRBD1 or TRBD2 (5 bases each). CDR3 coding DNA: TGCGCCAGCAGTGATGAGGGACCCCCAGTAGGCTTC. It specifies CASSDEGPPVGF.